This record looks at one T cell receptor (beta chain) sequence and its context. Its antigen is not identified. The data are from a study of PD-1 blockade in classical Hodgkin lymphoma. Study conclusions and caveats: No one has yet defined what causes the repertoire differences, which may be disease activity or prior therapy. As was reported, newly diagnosed patients showed lower baseline TCR diversity than healthy donors did. Some patients started nivolumab under 1 year after ASCT, and they were excluded. Patients with a complete response exhibited baseline diversity comparable to newly diagnosed patients.

Assay used: immunoSEQ multiplex PCR; TCRdb lists only in-frame clones, some missing. The sample lists about 9,700 clones; approximately 77% were seen once. Sample time point: cycle 4 day 1 (C4D1), after 5 to 7 weeks of nivolumab. Autologous stem cell transplantation was followed by relapse in every patient, and brentuximab vedotin exposure varied. Magnetic depletion of unwanted cells isolated CD4+ T cells from thawed PBMCs. CDR3 length equals 17 residues. Trimming removed 2 bases from V and 0 bases from J, with 14 bases in between. Per the germline V gene, CDR1 is MDHEN and CDR2 is SYDVKM. The rearrangement links TRBV28 to TRBJ1-5, with D uncertain. This specimen consisted of CD4+ T cells from blood, obtained before the fourth cycle of nivolumab. This clonotype originated in a human donor with classical Hodgkin lymphoma. The CDR3 DNA is TGTGCCAGCAGTTTAGAGAGGCAGGAGTATAGCAATCAGCCCCAGCATTTT. Its protein is CASSLERQEYSNQPQHF.